This TCR beta chain emerged from a study of shared clonotypes between healthy human individuals. General study findings and limits: In general, naive subsets displayed greater estimated richness than memory subsets did. Only blood samples were collected, and tissue repertoires likely differ.

CD45RA+ naive and CD45RA-negative memory subsets were separated from CD4+ cells. To note about this clone: The antigen is unknown.

Sorted-subset replicate PCRs used roughly 210 ng of genomic DNA. This amount corresponded to about 30,000 T cell genomes. TCRdb's copy holds only in-frame clones and misses some; the assay was immunoSEQ multiplex PCR. The data show approximately 1,000,000 clones, 75% to 80% seen once. Germline CDR1 reads MGHDK; CDR2 reads SYGVNS. V lost 6 bases and J lost 8; bases outside the gene matches: 9. The CDR3 extends over 13 amino acids. What was sequenced was memory CD4+ T cells from PBMCs. Subset here: CD45RA-negative fraction. This sequence originates from a man aged 18 to 29 in good health. Some clones in this sample may be carry-over from other donors' samples. The chain links TRBV25-1 to TRBJ1-2; 7 bases align to TRBD1. CDR3 DNA: TGTGCCAGCAGCCCCAGGGGGGGGGCCGGCTACACCTTC. This sequence encodes CASSPRGGAGYTF.